This T cell receptor beta chain was identified in a study of blood T cells in healthy people across ages. Total RNA amounts of at least 5.5 micrograms were extracted per sample. For this clonotype: Its antigen is still unknown.

A sample-barcoded 5' primer and a J-beta primer mix were used in a second PCR of roughly 6 to 11 cycles. Through a template-switch adaptor with 12 random nucleotides, each cDNA molecule received a tag. Each CDR3 protein is one row after TCRdb ran MiXCR on the 5' RACE reads. The table shows about 1,500,000 distinct CDR3 sequences, with approximately 28% occurring only once. Study-wide points: Observed TCR beta diversity per million T cells went down as age went up. This fall followed a roughly linear course with age. The lack of PBMC sorting stopped any conclusive naive versus antigen-experienced comparison.

The CDR3 covers 13 residues. V was clipped by 3 bases and J by 6 bases, with 9 bases between them. The V gene is TRBV12-3 or TRBV12-4, the J gene TRBJ1-5; a possible D gene is TRBD1 (5 bases). Sequenced sample: blood. The receptor was derived from a woman aged 25 to 39 in good health. CDR3 in amino acids: CASSLGQFQPQHF. Here the CDR3 DNA reads TGTGCCAGCAGTTTGGGGCAGTTTCAGCCCCAGCATTTT.